This is a list of T cell receptor beta chains from one sample in a study of T cell responses to AZD1222 COVID-19 vaccine. Here immunoSEQ multiplex PCR was the method, and the copy in TCRdb shows in-frame clones only, minus some. The table lists around 140,000 clones, 90% to 95% of them singletons. The source was peripheral blood, collected on day 0 of AZD1222 vaccination. These TCRs come from an adult in good health. The CDR3 runs from the conserved cysteine through the conserved F or W. The D gene is left open where the match is weak. Clone size is stated in some rows and not others, as once, few, many or a class when expanded.

V gene: TRBV7-9
D gene: TRBD1
clone size: -
J gene: TRBJ1-2
CDR3 DNA: TGTGCCAGCAGCTTTGACAGGGATGGCTACACCTTC
CDR3 protein: CASSFDRDGYTF

V gene: TRBV28
D gene: -
clone size: -
J gene: TRBJ2-1
CDR3 DNA: TGTGCCATCCAAAGGTCGGGAACTCCAGGAAACAATGAGCAGTTCTTC
CDR3 protein: CAIQRSGTPGNNEQFF

V gene: TRBV28
D gene: TRBD2
clone size: -
J gene: TRBJ2-1
CDR3 DNA: TGTGCCAGCAGTCGACTAGCGGGAGGTTCGAGTGAGCAGTTCTTC
CDR3 protein: CASSRLAGGSSEQFF

V gene: TRBV6-1
D gene: -
clone size: -
J gene: TRBJ1-1
CDR3 DNA: TGTGCCAGCAGTGAGGTACAGGGTTACACTGAAGCTTTCTTT
CDR3 protein: CASSEVQGYTEAFF

V gene: TRBV13
D gene: TRBD1
clone size: -
J gene: TRBJ1-3
CDR3 DNA: TGTGCCAGCAGGGACAGGGGACCTGGAAACACCATATATTTT
CDR3 protein: CASRDRGPGNTIYF

V gene: TRBV6-5
D gene: -
clone size: -
J gene: TRBJ1-2
CDR3 DNA: TGTGCCAGCAGTTCGGGGGAAGCCGGTGGCTACACCTTC
CDR3 protein: CASSSGEAGGYTF

V gene: TRBV5-4
D gene: -
clone size: -
J gene: TRBJ2-3
CDR3 DNA: TGTGCCAGCAGCTTGGTAGAGAGCACAGATACGCAGTATTTT
CDR3 protein: CASSLVESTDTQYF

V gene: TRBV18
D gene: TRBD1
clone size: -
J gene: TRBJ2-7
CDR3 DNA: TGTGCCAGCTCAAAGGACAGGTTTAGCGAGCAGTACTTC
CDR3 protein: CASSKDRFSEQYF

V gene: TRBV3-1/TRBV3-2
D gene: TRBD2
clone size: -
J gene: TRBJ2-7
CDR3 DNA: TGTGCCAGCAGCCAAGTGACGTTAGCGGGGGGGTACGAGCAGTACTTC
CDR3 protein: CASSQVTLAGGYEQYF

V gene: TRBV6-5
D gene: -
clone size: -
J gene: TRBJ1-1
CDR3 DNA: TGTGCCAGCAGTTACTCGATAGGGCTGAACACTGAAGCTTTCTTT
CDR3 protein: CASSYSIGLNTEAFF

V gene: TRBV6-1
D gene: -
clone size: -
J gene: TRBJ2-5
CDR3 DNA: TGTGCCAGCAGTGAAGACACCAGAAAACAAGAGACCCAGTACTTC
CDR3 protein: CASSEDTRKQETQYF

V gene: TRBV11-3
D gene: -
clone size: -
J gene: TRBJ2-5
CDR3 DNA: TGTGCCAGCAGCTTCAACGAAGAGACCCAGTACTTC
CDR3 protein: CASSFNEETQYF

V gene: TRBV5-1
D gene: -
clone size: -
J gene: TRBJ1-6
CDR3 DNA: TGCGCCAGCAGCTTGGCCTCGAGGGATTCACCCCTCCACTTT
CDR3 protein: CASSLASRDSPLHF

V gene: TRBV4-1
D gene: -
clone size: -
J gene: TRBJ1-1
CDR3 DNA: TGCGCCAGCAGCCAGGGGGTTTGGACTGAAGCTTTCTTT
CDR3 protein: CASSQGVWTEAFF

V gene: TRBV9
D gene: -
clone size: -
J gene: TRBJ1-6
CDR3 DNA: TGTGCCAGCACATCCGGGAGAGGGTATTCACCCCTCCACTTT
CDR3 protein: CASTSGRGYSPLHF

V gene: TRBV12-5
D gene: -
clone size: -
J gene: TRBJ2-7
CDR3 DNA: TGTGCTAGTGGTCCTACGGGGCTTGAGCAGTACTTC
CDR3 protein: CASGPTGLEQYF

V gene: TRBV5-5
D gene: -
clone size: -
J gene: TRBJ2-7
CDR3 DNA: TGTGCCAGCAGCTTGCTCCCAGCGGTGATTTACGAGCAGTACTTC
CDR3 protein: CASSLLPAVIYEQYF

V gene: TRBV30
D gene: TRBD2
clone size: -
J gene: TRBJ2-7
CDR3 DNA: TGTGCCTGGATGGGACTAGCGGGTTCCTACGAGCAGTACTTC
CDR3 protein: CAWMGLAGSYEQYF

V gene: TRBV6-5
D gene: -
clone size: once
J gene: TRBJ2-1
CDR3 DNA: TGTGCCAGCAGTTACTCTTCATTCGGGTCCAATGAGCAGTTCTTC
CDR3 protein: CASSYSSFGSNEQFF

V gene: TRBV24-1
D gene: TRBD1
clone size: -
J gene: TRBJ1-5
CDR3 DNA: TGTGCCACCAGTCCCGGGACAGGGGGCGGGGGACAGCCCCAGCATTTT
CDR3 protein: CATSPGTGGGGQPQHF

V gene: TRBV24-1
D gene: -
clone size: -
J gene: TRBJ2-3
CDR3 DNA: TGTGCCACCAGTGATCCCTCAGGGGCGAGTCAAGATACGCAGTATTTT
CDR3 protein: CATSDPSGASQDTQYF

V gene: TRBV25-1
D gene: -
clone size: few
J gene: TRBJ1-1
CDR3 DNA: TGTGCCAGCAGTGGGGAGGGACGGATGAACACTGAAGCTTTCTTT
CDR3 protein: CASSGEGRMNTEAFF

V gene: TRBV14
D gene: -
clone size: -
J gene: TRBJ1-5
CDR3 DNA: TGTGCCAGCAGCCAGGGGAATCTGGATCAGCCCCAGCATTTT
CDR3 protein: CASSQGNLDQPQHF

V gene: TRBV3-1/TRBV3-2
D gene: TRBD2
clone size: -
J gene: TRBJ2-3
CDR3 DNA: TGTGCCAGCAGCCAAGGGGGGAGGGCCAGAGATACGCAGTATTTT
CDR3 protein: CASSQGGRARDTQYF

V gene: TRBV19
D gene: -
clone size: once
J gene: TRBJ2-1
CDR3 DNA: TGTGCCAGTAGATTAGACAGGAGCTCCTACAATGAGCAGTTCTTC
CDR3 protein: CASRLDRSSYNEQFF

V gene: TRBV5-6
D gene: -
clone size: -
J gene: TRBJ1-3
CDR3 DNA: TGTGCCAGCAGCTTGGGCAGGTCTGGAAACACCATATATTTT
CDR3 protein: CASSLGRSGNTIYF